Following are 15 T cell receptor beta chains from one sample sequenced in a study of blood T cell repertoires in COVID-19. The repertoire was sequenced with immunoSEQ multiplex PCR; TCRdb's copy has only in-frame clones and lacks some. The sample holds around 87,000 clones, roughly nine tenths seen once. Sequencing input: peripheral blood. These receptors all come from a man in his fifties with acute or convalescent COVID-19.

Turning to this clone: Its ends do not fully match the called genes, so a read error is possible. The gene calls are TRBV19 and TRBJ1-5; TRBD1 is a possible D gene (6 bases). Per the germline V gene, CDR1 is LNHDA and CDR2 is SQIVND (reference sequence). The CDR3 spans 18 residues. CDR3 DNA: TGTGCCAGCGGCTATTGGACAGCCGCCCCTCTTAGCAATCAGCCCCGGCATTTT. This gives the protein CASGYWTAAPLSNQPRHF.

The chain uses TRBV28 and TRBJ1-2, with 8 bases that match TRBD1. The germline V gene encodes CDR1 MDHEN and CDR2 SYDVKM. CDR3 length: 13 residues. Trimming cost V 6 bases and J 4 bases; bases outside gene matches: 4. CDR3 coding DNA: TGTGCCAGCAGATCCGGGACAGGCTATGGCTACACCTTC. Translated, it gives CASRSGTGYGYTF.

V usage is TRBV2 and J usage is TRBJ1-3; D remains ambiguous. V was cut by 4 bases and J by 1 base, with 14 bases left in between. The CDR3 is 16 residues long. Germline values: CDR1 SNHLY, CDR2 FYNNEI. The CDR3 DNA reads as TGTGCCAGCAGTGCCCTAGGTAGGACTTCTGGAAACACCATATATTTT. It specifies CASSALGRTSGNTIYF.

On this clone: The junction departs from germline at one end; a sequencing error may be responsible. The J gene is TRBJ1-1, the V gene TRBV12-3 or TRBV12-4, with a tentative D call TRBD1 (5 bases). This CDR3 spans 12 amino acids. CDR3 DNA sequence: TGTGCCAGTTATAAGGGGAACATTGAAGCTTTCTTT. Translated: CASYKGNIEAFF.

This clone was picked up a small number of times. CDR3 loop: CASSAQGAELFF. As DNA, the CDR3 is TGTGCCAGCAGCGCACAGGGGGCGGAACTGTTTTTT. The rearrangement joins TRBV9 to TRBJ1-4; 9 bases line up with TRBD1. Germline V gives CDR1 SGDLS, CDR2 YYNGEE. Trimming cost V 3 bases and J 12 bases; bases outside gene matches: 3. CDR3 length equals 12 residues.

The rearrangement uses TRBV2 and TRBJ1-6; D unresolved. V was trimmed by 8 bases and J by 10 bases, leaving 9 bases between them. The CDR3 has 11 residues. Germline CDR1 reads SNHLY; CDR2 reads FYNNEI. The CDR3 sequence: CASAESSPLHF. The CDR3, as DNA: TGTGCCAGCGCGGAGAGCTCACCCCTCCACTTT.

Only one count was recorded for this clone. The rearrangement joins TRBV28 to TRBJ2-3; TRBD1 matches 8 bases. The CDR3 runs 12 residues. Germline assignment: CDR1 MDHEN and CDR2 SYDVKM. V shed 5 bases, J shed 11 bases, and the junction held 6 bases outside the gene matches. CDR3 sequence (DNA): TGTGCCAGCAGTCAGGACAGGGTTGGGCAGTATTTT. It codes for CASSQDRVGQYF.

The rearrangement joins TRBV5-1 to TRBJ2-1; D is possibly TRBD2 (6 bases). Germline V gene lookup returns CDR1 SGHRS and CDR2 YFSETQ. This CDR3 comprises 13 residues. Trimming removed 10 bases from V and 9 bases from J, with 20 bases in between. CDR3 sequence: CACGTAGSFEQFF. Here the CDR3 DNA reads TGCGCCTGCGGGACTGCCGGGTCGTTTGAGCAGTTCTTC.

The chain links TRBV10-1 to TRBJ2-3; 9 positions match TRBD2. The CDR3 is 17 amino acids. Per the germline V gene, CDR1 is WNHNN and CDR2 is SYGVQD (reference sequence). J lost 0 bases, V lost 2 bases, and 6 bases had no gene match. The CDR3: CASSEERGAVSTDTQYF. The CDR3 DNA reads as TGCGCCAGCAGTGAGGAGCGGGGGGCCGTTAGCACAGATACGCAGTATTTT.

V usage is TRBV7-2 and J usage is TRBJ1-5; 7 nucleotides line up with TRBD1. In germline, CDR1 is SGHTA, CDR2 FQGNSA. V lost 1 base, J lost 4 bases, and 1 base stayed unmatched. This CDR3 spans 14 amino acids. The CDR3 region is CASSLDRGNQPQHF. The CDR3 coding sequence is TGTGCCAGCAGCTTAGACAGGGGTAATCAGCCCCAGCATTTT.

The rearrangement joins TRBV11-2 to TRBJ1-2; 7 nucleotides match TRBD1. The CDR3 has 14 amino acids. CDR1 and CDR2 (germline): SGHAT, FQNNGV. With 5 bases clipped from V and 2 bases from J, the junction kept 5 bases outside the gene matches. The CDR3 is CASSPQTGNYGYTF. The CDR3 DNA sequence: TGTGCCAGCAGCCCGCAGACAGGGAACTATGGCTACACCTTC.

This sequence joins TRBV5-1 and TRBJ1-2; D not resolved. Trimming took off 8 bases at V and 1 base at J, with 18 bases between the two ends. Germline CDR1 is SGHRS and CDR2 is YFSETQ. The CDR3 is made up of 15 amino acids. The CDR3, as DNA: TGCGCCAGTCAGCTCCTCCGAGGTGGTAACTATGGCTACACCTTC. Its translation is CASQLLRGGNYGYTF.

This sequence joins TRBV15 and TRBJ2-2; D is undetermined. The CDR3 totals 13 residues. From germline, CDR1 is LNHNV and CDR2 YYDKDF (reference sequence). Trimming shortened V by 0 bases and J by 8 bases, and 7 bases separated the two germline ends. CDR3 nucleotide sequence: TGTGCCACCAGCAGAGATGGCCCTGGGGAGCTGTTTTTT. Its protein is CATSRDGPGELFF.

CDR3 in DNA: TGTGCCAGCAGAGTAACTAGCGGGGGGGCAGAGACCCAGTACTTC. Amino acid sequence: CASRVTSGGAETQYF. The V and J genes are TRBV3-1 (or the pseudogene TRBV3-2) and TRBJ2-5; 13 bases fit TRBD2. The trim removed 6 bases at V and 4 bases at J, leaving 5 bases unmatched. The CDR3 consists of 15 residues. Germline loops: CDR1 LGHDT, CDR2 YNNKEL (reference sequence).

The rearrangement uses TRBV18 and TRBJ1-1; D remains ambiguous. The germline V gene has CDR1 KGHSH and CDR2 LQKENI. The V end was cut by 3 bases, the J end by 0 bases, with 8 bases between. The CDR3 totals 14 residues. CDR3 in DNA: TGTGCCAGCTCACCCCAGTTTATGAACACTGAAGCTTTCTTT. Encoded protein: CASSPQFMNTEAFF.